Following are 4 T cell receptor beta chains from one sample sequenced in a study of CD8 T cells in Susac syndrome. When the RNA was reverse transcribed, random hexamers were used with an input of roughly 0.45 to 1 ug. Each CDR3 protein is one row after TCRdb ran MiXCR on the immunoSEQ multiplex PCR reads. This sample has some 300,000 distinct CDR3 sequences, with around 84% found just once. What was sequenced was CD8+ T cells from PBMCs. The receptors come from a human donor with multiple sclerosis.

The chain employs TRBV7-2 and TRBJ2-3; D not certain. CDR1 SGHTA and CDR2 FQGNSA come from the germline V gene. V was shortened by 6 bases and J by 6 bases, with 7 bases between the two germline ends. The CDR3 has 11 residues. DNA for the CDR3: TGTGCCAGCAGTTCTCCGGATACGCAGTATTTT. Translation gives CASSSPDTQYF. Complete variable domain (other parts from reference TRBV7-2 and TRBJ2-3): GAGVSQSPSNKVTEKGKDVELRCDPISGHTALYWYRQSLGQGLEFLIYFQGNSAPDKSGLPSDRFSAERTGGSVSTLTIQRTQQEDSAVYLCASSSPDTQYFGPGTRLTVL.

The chain has TRBV12-3 or TRBV12-4 and TRBJ2-7; D is unresolved. The V end was cut by 5 bases, the J end by 3 bases, with 20 bases between. The CDR3 is 16 amino acids. Here the CDR3 reads CASSPDIAEELYEQYF. CDR3 in DNA: TGTGCCAGCAGTCCCGACATTGCAGAAGAACTCTACGAGCAGTACTTC.

V gene TRBV27 combines with J gene TRBJ2-1; D unclear. V was shortened by 6 bases and J by 6 bases, with 12 bases between the two germline ends. The CDR3 runs 13 residues. Germline assignment: CDR1 MNHEY and CDR2 SMNVEV (reference sequence). For the CDR3, the DNA is TGTGCCAGCAGATTGGGCGCTTTCAATGAGCAGTTCTTC. The encoded protein is CASRLGAFNEQFF.

The chain couples TRBV5-1 to TRBJ2-7; no clear D. The CDR3 length is 12 residues. Germline assignment: CDR1 SGHRS and CDR2 YFSETQ. The V and J ends lost 1 base and 6 bases respectively, with 8 bases between them. For the CDR3, the DNA is TGCGCCAGCAGCTTGATTGTCGGCGAGCAGTACTTC. Its protein is CASSLIVGEQYF.